Presented here are 21 T cell receptor beta chains from one specimen sequenced in a study of shared clonotypes between healthy human individuals. Profiling relied on immunoSEQ multiplex PCR, and the TCRdb table lists in-frame clones only, not all of them. The table lists over a million clones, 70% to 80% of them singletons. The material sequenced was memory CD4+ T cells sorted from blood. Subset indicated: CD45RA-negative fraction. The receptors come from a man younger than 35 in good health.

This clone was seen only a few times. The same CDR3 arises from other DNA sequences in this sample as well. The chain uses TRBV5-1 and TRBJ2-3; D gene ambiguous. Germline values: CDR1 SGHRS, CDR2 YFSETQ. CDR3 size: 15 residues. V was pared by 0 bases and J by 0 bases, with 8 bases between. DNA for the CDR3: TGCGCCAGCAGCTTGGCCTCGGCTAGCACAGATACGCAGTATTTT. Translation gives CASSLASASTDTQYF.

The V and J genes are TRBV20-1 and TRBJ2-1; tentative D call: TRBD2 (6 bases). The CDR3 has 11 amino acids. Trimming left V 6 bases short and J 10 bases short, with 13 bases between. From germline, CDR1 is DFQATT and CDR2 SNEGSKA (reference sequence). The CDR3 sequence is CSAPSATEQFF. CDR3 sequence (DNA): TGCAGTGCCCCTAGCGCGACCGAGCAGTTCTTC.

The chain couples TRBV6-5 to TRBJ2-7, with D maybe TRBD2 (6 bases). Germline CDR1 is MNHEY and CDR2 is SVGAGI. Deletions cut 4 bases from V and 3 bases from J, with 16 bases between. The CDR3 is 15 amino acids. The CDR3 sequence: CASSSPTSSGYEQYF. The DNA of the CDR3 is TGTGCCAGCAGTTCCCCGACTAGTTCCGGCTACGAGCAGTACTTC.

The chain couples TRBV7-9 to TRBJ2-7, with a possible D match to TRBD1 (6 bases). CDR3 length equals 12 residues. CDR1 and CDR2 (germline): SEHNR, FQNEAQ (reference sequence). Trimming removed 7 bases at V and 6 bases at J, with 13 bases between. The CDR3 protein is CASTPDSTEQYF. The CDR3 DNA reads as TGTGCCAGCACCCCGGACAGTACCGAGCAGTACTTC.

The chain employs TRBV15 and TRBJ2-3, with D unclear. CDR3 length: 16 amino acids. V was trimmed by 5 bases and J by 8 bases, leaving 23 bases between them. Per germline, CDR1 LNHNV and CDR2 YYDKDF (reference sequence). DNA for the CDR3: TGTGCCACCAGCTTCGAGACGGCCGCCGTGACGGGTACGCAGTATTTT. Protein product: CATSFETAAVTGTQYF. The whole variable domain, remainder taken from reference TRBV15 and TRBJ2-3, is DAMVIQNPRYQVTQFGKPVTLSCSQTLNHNVMYWYQQKSSQAPKLLFHYYDKDFNNEADTPDNFQSRRPNTSFCFLDIRSPGLGDTAMYLCATSFETAAVTGTQYFGPGTRLTVL.

CDR3 coding DNA: TGTGCCAGCAGCCAAGGTGTCTCTGGGGCCAACGTCCTGACTTTC. Its translation: CASSQGVSGANVLTF. The chain links TRBV14 to TRBJ2-6; D remains ambiguous. Germline V lookup: CDR1 SGHDN, CDR2 FVKESK. The V end was cut by 1 base, the J end by 0 bases, with 4 bases between. The CDR3 is 15 amino acids.

The gene calls are TRBV10-3 and TRBJ2-2; D unclear. The germline V gene has CDR1 ENHRY and CDR2 SYGVKD. V was clipped by 3 bases and J by 3 bases, with 8 bases between them. The CDR3 is 14 amino acids. CDR3 sequence (DNA): TGTGCCATCAGTGAAAGGGTGCACACCGGGGAGCTGTTTTTT. It yields the protein CAISERVHTGELFF.

The V gene is TRBV5-1, the J gene TRBJ1-1; no clear D gene. Germline-derived CDR1 and CDR2 are SGHRS and YFSETQ. V was cut by 0 bases and J by 8 bases, with 14 bases left in between. CDR3 length equals 14 residues. Here the CDR3 DNA reads TGCGCCAGCAGCTTGGTGGTAGGGTTGTCGGAAGCTTTCTTT. Protein sequence: CASSLVVGLSEAFF.

In the case of this clone: The junction shows a germline mismatch at one end, possibly a read error. The chain joins TRBV7-7 to TRBJ2-5; tentative D call: TRBD2 (6 bases). Germline assignment: CDR1 SSHAT and CDR2 FNYEAQ (reference sequence). The CDR3 consists of 13 residues. CDR3 in DNA: TGTGCTAGCAGCTTAGCGGCGGCCGCGGCCCAGTACTTC. Its protein product is CASSLAAAAAQYF.

The genes are TRBV7-8 and TRBJ1-6; maybe TRBD1 (6 bases). This CDR3 has 14 amino acids. Germline V gene sequence: CDR1 SGHVS, CDR2 FQNEAQ. The ends were cut back, 6 bases at V and 9 bases at J, with 15 bases in the middle. This CDR3 reads CASSSGGGRSPLHF. CDR3 DNA sequence: TGTGCCAGCAGTTCTGGCGGGGGGCGTTCACCCCTCCACTTT.

The chain joins TRBV9 to TRBJ2-3; D unclear. Germline V gene lookup returns CDR1 SGDLS and CDR2 YYNGEE. CDR3 size: 13 residues. V was clipped by 4 bases and J by 0 bases, with 6 bases between them. Here the CDR3 reads CASSYQSTDTQYF. DNA for the CDR3: TGTGCCAGCAGCTACCAGAGCACAGATACGCAGTATTTT.

J is TRBJ2-1 and V is TRBV30, with TRBD1 matching 9 bases. Trimming took 6 bases from V and 5 from J; bases not matched to a gene: 8. CDR3 length equals 14 residues. The V gene's germline CDR1 is GTSNPN and CDR2 SVGIG (reference sequence). The CDR3 sequence: CACRQGVKNNEQFF. CDR3 sequence (DNA): TGTGCCTGTAGACAGGGGGTCAAAAACAATGAGCAGTTCTTC.

The chain is built from TRBV5-4 and TRBJ2-7; the D call may be TRBD1 or TRBD2 (6 bases each). CDR1 is SGHNT and CDR2 is YYREEE in the germline V gene (reference sequence). Trimming took off 4 bases at V and 2 bases at J, with 13 bases between the two ends. This CDR3 is built from 14 residues. CDR3 in amino acids: CASSRRDTPYEQYF. The CDR3 DNA reads as TGTGCCAGCAGCCGGCGGGACACGCCCTACGAGCAGTACTTC.

This chain joins TRBV6-1 and TRBJ2-6; TRBD1 aligns across 8 bases. The CDR3 has 16 amino acids. CDR1 MNHNS and CDR2 SASEGT come from the germline V gene. J gave up 4 bases and V 2 bases, and 4 bases lay outside the gene matches. Here the CDR3 reads CASSEQGAIGANVLTF. CDR3 nucleotides: TGTGCCAGCAGTGAACAGGGGGCAATCGGGGCCAACGTCCTGACTTTC.

The rearrangement joins TRBV9 to TRBJ2-3; D may be TRBD2 (7 bases). CDR3 length: 14 amino acids. Trimming pared 4 bases from V and 5 bases from J, leaving 14 bases between. Germline values: CDR1 SGDLS, CDR2 YYNGEE. CDR3 nucleotides: TGTGCCAGCAGCAAGGGGGGGCGGAGAGATACGCAGTATTTT. Translating it yields CASSKGGRRDTQYF.

With regard to this clone: Within the sample, other DNA sequences also encode this same CDR3. The genes are TRBV5-4 and TRBJ1-5; D possibly corresponds to TRBD1 (5 bases). Trimming removed 2 bases at V and 4 bases at J, with 7 bases between. CDR3 length: 13 residues. Germline V CDR1 and CDR2: SGHNT, YYREEE (reference sequence). The CDR3, as DNA: TGTGCCAGCAGCTTCGACAGAAATCAGCCCCAGCATTTT. Translated: CASSFDRNQPQHF.

The chain combines TRBV5-4 with TRBJ2-3, with 11 nucleotides matching TRBD2. The trim removed 0 bases at V and 4 bases at J, leaving 7 bases unmatched. Per germline, CDR1 SGHNT and CDR2 YYREEE (reference sequence). The CDR3 contains 17 residues. CDR3 protein: CASSLAPSGGFSDTQYF. CDR3 bases: TGTGCCAGCAGCTTGGCTCCTAGCGGGGGGTTCTCAGATACGCAGTATTTT.

This clone was seen a few times. The chain couples TRBV6-1 to TRBJ2-2, with a tentative D call TRBD1 (6 bases). CDR3 length: 15 amino acids. Trimming removed 8 bases at V and 4 bases at J, with 17 bases between. Germline V gene sequence: CDR1 MNHNS, CDR2 SASEGT. The CDR3 DNA reads as TGTGCCAGCGTTTTTGAACAGGGCGGCACCGGGGAGCTGTTTTTT. This codes for CASVFEQGGTGELFF.

The chain is built from TRBV10-3 and TRBJ2-3; D is tentatively TRBD1 or TRBD2 (6 bases each). The CDR3 runs to 15 residues. Germline CDR1 ENHRY, CDR2 SYGVKD. V lost 3 bases and J lost 4, with 14 bases in between. CDR3 sequence reads: CAISDMGGGADTQYF. Written as DNA, the CDR3 is TGTGCCATCAGTGATATGGGGGGCGGCGCAGATACGCAGTATTTT.

Points on this clone: At one end the junction does not follow the germline gene, possibly because of a read error. The rearrangement joins TRBV7-8 to TRBJ2-7; 11 positions agree with TRBD2. This CDR3 spans 14 amino acids. Germline CDR1 is SGHVS and CDR2 is FQNEAQ. CDR3: CASSVAGGQREQYF. CDR3 nucleotide sequence: TGTGCCAGCAGCGTAGCGGGGGGGCAAAGGGAGCAGTACTTC.

To note about this clone: Other nucleotide sequences from this sample produce the same CDR3. The V and J genes are TRBV2 and TRBJ2-1; weak D call: TRBD1 (6 bases). This CDR3 has 15 amino acids. Germline loops: CDR1 SNHLY, CDR2 FYNNEI. Trimming removed 3 bases at V and 0 bases at J, with 9 bases between. CDR3 sequence (DNA): TGTGCCAGCAGTGAGCAAGGGGGCTCCTACAATGAGCAGTTCTTC. This translates into CASSEQGGSYNEQFF.